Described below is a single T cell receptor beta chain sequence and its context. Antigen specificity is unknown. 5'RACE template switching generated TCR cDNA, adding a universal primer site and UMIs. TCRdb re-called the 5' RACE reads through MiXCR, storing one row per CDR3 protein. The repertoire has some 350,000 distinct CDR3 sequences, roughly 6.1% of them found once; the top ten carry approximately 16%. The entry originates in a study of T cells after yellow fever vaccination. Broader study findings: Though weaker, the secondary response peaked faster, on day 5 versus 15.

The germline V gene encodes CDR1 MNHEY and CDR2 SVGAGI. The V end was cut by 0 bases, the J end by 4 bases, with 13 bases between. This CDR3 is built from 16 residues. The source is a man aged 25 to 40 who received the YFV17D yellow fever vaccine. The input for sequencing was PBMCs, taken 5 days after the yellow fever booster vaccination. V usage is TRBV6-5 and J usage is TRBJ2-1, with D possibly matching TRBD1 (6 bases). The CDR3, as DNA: TGTGCCAGCAGTTACTCAAGGAGACAGGCTTACAATGAGCAGTTCTTC. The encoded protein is CASSYSRRQAYNEQFF.